This passage covers 25 T cell receptor beta chains from one sample sequenced in a study of T cell repertoires in cytomegalovirus infection. TCRdb recomputed calls from the reads with MiXCR, one row per CDR3 protein. The sample yields approximately 290,000 distinct CDR3 sequences, roughly 23% seen once. The sample consisted of PBMCs. All receptors derive from a human donor in good health (CMV status not recorded). Some clones in this sample may be carry-over from other donors' samples.

J is TRBJ2-1 and V is TRBV7-9; D remains unclear. Trimming removed 5 bases at V and 1 base at J, with 9 bases between. The germline V gene encodes CDR1 SEHNR and CDR2 FQNEAQ (reference sequence). The CDR3 covers 14 residues. The CDR3 coding sequence is TGTGCCAGCAGCCCGGGCCATTCCTACAATGAGCAGTTCTTC. As protein: CASSPGHSYNEQFF.

This clonotype was recorded many times. V and J are TRBV7-2 and TRBJ2-5; TRBD1 matches 9 bases. V was clipped by 6 bases and J by 0 bases; unmatched bases: 8. There are 16 residues in the CDR3. The germline V gene encodes CDR1 SGHTA and CDR2 FQGNSA. The CDR3 sequence: CASSPQGQGNQETQYF. The CDR3 DNA is TGTGCCAGCAGTCCGCAGGGACAGGGAAACCAAGAGACCCAGTACTTC.

V and J are TRBV20-1 and TRBJ2-1, with D possibly being TRBD1 (6 bases). The germline V and J ends were trimmed by 5 bases and 6 bases, with 20 bases remaining between them. CDR3 size: 15 residues. CDR1 and CDR2 (germline): DFQATT, SNEGSKA (reference sequence). The chain's CDR3 is CSAPWGPLRSNEQFF. The CDR3 DNA sequence: TGCAGTGCTCCGTGGGGGCCTTTACGAAGCAATGAGCAGTTCTTC.

This clonotype has more than one count but fewer than ten. The chain recombines TRBV7-2 with TRBJ2-2, with 7 bases matching TRBD1. Germline CDR1 SGHTA, CDR2 FQGNSA. The CDR3 totals 15 residues. V dropped 6 bases and J dropped 0; count of bases not matched to a gene: 4. The DNA for the CDR3 is TGTGCCAGCAGTGACAGGGTAACGAACACCGGGGAGCTGTTTTTT. Translated: CASSDRVTNTGELFF.

The chain uses TRBV5-5 and TRBJ2-1; unclear D gene. From germline, CDR1 is SGHKS and CDR2 YYEKEE (reference sequence). The V gene lost 10 bases and the J gene lost 4 bases, with 9 bases spanning the gap. The CDR3 loop spans 11 amino acids. The CDR3 DNA reads TGTGCCGCCGGGCTATACAATGAGCAGTTCTTC. It specifies CAAGLYNEQFF.

The rearrangement links TRBV11-2 to TRBJ2-2; 9 bases agree with TRBD2. Germline trimming cut 5 bases from V and 0 bases from J; bases unmatched to any gene: 13. This CDR3 comprises 19 residues. Per germline, CDR1 SGHAT and CDR2 FQNNGV. CDR3 residues: CASSLAGTSTHSNTGELFF. For the CDR3, the DNA is TGTGCCAGCAGCCTGGCCGGGACTAGCACCCACTCGAACACCGGGGAGCTGTTTTTT. The full variable domain, rest sourced from reference TRBV11-2 and TRBJ2-2, is EAGVAQSPRYKIIEKRQSVAFWCNPISGHATLYWYQQILGQGPKLLIQFQNNGVVDDSQLPKDRFSAERLKGVDSTLKIQPAKLEDSAVYLCASSLAGTSTHSNTGELFFGEGSRLTVL.

This clonotype was seen a few times. The DNA for the CDR3 is TGCAGTGCGCTGGGTGGCGGGAGGGCCGGGGAGCTGTTTTTT. It encodes CSALGGGRAGELFF. The V gene is TRBV20-1, the J gene TRBJ2-2; 9 bases match TRBD2. Germline lookup yields CDR1 DFQATT and CDR2 SNEGSKA (reference sequence). V lost 6 bases and J lost 6; bases outside the gene matches: 8. The CDR3 has 14 residues.

As regards this clonotype: This sequence may be a read error, since a much larger clone differs from it by one base. The CDR3 DNA reads TGTGCCAGCAGCTTGAACATTGAAAAACTGTTTTTT. Translated: CASSLNIEKLFF. The V call is TRBV7-2, the J call TRBJ1-4; no firm D call. The germline V gene encodes CDR1 SGHTA and CDR2 FQGNSA. The CDR3 is made up of 12 amino acids. V was cut by 3 bases and J by 7 bases, with 6 bases left in between.

This clonotype has more than one count but fewer than ten. The chain uses TRBV20-1 and TRBJ1-6, with D unresolved. This CDR3 comprises 13 residues. Trimming stripped 2 bases from V and 9 bases from J, with 11 bases between. Germline CDR1 and CDR2: DFQATT and SNEGSKA (reference sequence). In nucleotides, the CDR3 is TGCAGTGCTAGAATCGGCAGAGGTTCACCCCTCCACTTT. Amino acids: CSARIGRGSPLHF.

The sample holds a few counts of this clonotype. The chain joins TRBV6-2 or TRBV6-3 to TRBJ2-6; 8 bases map to TRBD1. The germline V gene has CDR1 MNHEY and CDR2 SVGEGT. The CDR3 is 17 residues long. Trimming took 4 bases from V and 2 from J; bases not matched to a gene: 7. The CDR3 reads CASSWDRINPGANVLTF. The DNA of the CDR3 is TGTGCCAGCAGTTGGGACAGGATAAACCCTGGGGCCAACGTCCTGACTTTC.

This clonotype occurred many times. V usage is TRBV11-2 and J usage is TRBJ2-3; D uncertain. The V gene lost 2 bases and the J gene lost 5 bases, with 8 bases spanning the gap. Per germline, CDR1 SGHAT and CDR2 FQNNGV. This CDR3 has 13 amino acids. CDR3 sequence (DNA): TGTGCCAGCAGCTTAAATTGGCTAGATACGCAGTATTTT. The encoded protein is CASSLNWLDTQYF.

This clonotype was detected a few times. This sequence joins TRBV29-1 and TRBJ1-1; maybe TRBD1 (5 bases). With 3 bases removed from V and 7 bases from J, the gap between germline ends came to 18 bases. The germline CDR1 and CDR2 sequences are SQVTM and ANQGSEA. This CDR3 region has 14 residues. DNA of the CDR3: TGCAGCGTTGAGGGACCTAGGATGGGTGGTGAAGCTTTCTTT. It codes for CSVEGPRMGGEAFF.

The chain recombines TRBV7-2 with TRBJ2-7, with D unclear. The CDR3 is 15 residues long. Trimming took 1 base from V and 2 from J, leaving 12 bases between them. Germline V lookup: CDR1 SGHTA, CDR2 FQGNSA. CDR3 protein: CASSLGAAEAYEQYF. The CDR3 DNA follows: TGTGCCAGCAGCTTAGGGGCAGCTGAGGCCTACGAGCAGTACTTC.

This clonotype was counted only a few times. The CDR3 is CASSREPGLDIDEQFF. CDR3 DNA sequence: TGCGCCAGCAGCCGAGAGCCGGGACTAGATATCGATGAGCAGTTCTTC. The chain is built from TRBV4-1 and TRBJ2-1; 8 nucleotides agree with TRBD2. The germline V gene has CDR1 MGHRA and CDR2 YSYEKL. After removal of 4 bases from V and 8 bases from J, the junction contained 13 bases not matched to a gene. The CDR3 is made up of 16 amino acids.

At least ten counts were recorded for this clonotype. The gene calls are TRBV12-3 or TRBV12-4 and TRBJ1-5; no clear D. The CDR3 spans 15 residues. V lost 4 bases to trimming and J lost 2 bases, with 12 bases between them. CDR3 protein: CASSWEGMGNQPQHF. For the CDR3, the DNA is TGTGCCAGCAGTTGGGAAGGGATGGGCAATCAGCCCCAGCATTTT.

The genes are TRBV28 and TRBJ1-5, with D unclear. The CDR3 has 12 amino acids. The V gene lost 6 bases and the J gene lost 9 bases, with 12 bases spanning the gap. Germline V lookup: CDR1 MDHEN, CDR2 SYDVKM. CDR3 DNA: TGTGCCAGCAGCCCCACGGCGAGGCCCCAGCATTTT. Protein: CASSPTARPQHF. The complete variable domain, with remaining parts taken from reference TRBV28 and TRBJ1-5, reads DVKVTQSSRYLVKRTGEKVFLECVQDMDHENMFWYRQDPGLGLRLIYFSYDVKMKEKGDIPEGYSVSREKKERFSLILESASTNQTSMYLCASSPTARPQHFGDGTRLSIL.

This clonotype was seen repeatedly, ten times or more. The V gene is TRBV28, the J gene TRBJ1-1; no clear D gene. The CDR3 consists of 12 residues. Trimming removed 7 bases from V and 6 bases from J, with 12 bases in between. Germline CDR1 is MDHEN and CDR2 is SYDVKM. The CDR3 nucleotides read TGTGCCAGCAAGGCTTTTGAGGCTGAAGCTTTCTTT. It is translated as CASKAFEAEAFF. The whole variable domain, filled in from reference TRBV28 and TRBJ1-1, reads DVKVTQSSRYLVKRTGEKVFLECVQDMDHENMFWYRQDPGLGLRLIYFSYDVKMKEKGDIPEGYSVSREKKERFSLILESASTNQTSMYLCASKAFEAEAFFGQGTRLTVV.

This clonotype showed up many times. V usage is TRBV28 and J usage is TRBJ2-7; D not resolved. Trimming shortened V by 6 bases and J by 0 bases, and 15 bases separated the two germline ends. Germline-derived CDR1 and CDR2 are MDHEN and SYDVKM. The length of the CDR3 is 15 residues. Here the CDR3 DNA reads TGTGCCAGCAGCCCCGCGAGTACTAACTCCTACGAGCAGTACTTC. Translated: CASSPASTNSYEQYF.

This clonotype came up a few times. The genes are TRBV11-2 and TRBJ1-2, with D hard to call. CDR3 length: 12 amino acids. Germline-derived CDR1 and CDR2 are SGHAT and FQNNGV. V lost 4 bases and J lost 8, with 11 bases in between. CDR3 region: CASSSLRGGYTF. The DNA for the CDR3 is TGTGCCAGCAGCTCTCTCCGGGGAGGCTACACCTTC.

This chain connects TRBV11-2 to TRBJ2-5; possibly TRBD2 for D (6 bases). The V end lost 5 bases, the J end lost 2 bases, and 9 bases lay between the germline ends. The germline gives CDR1 SGHAT, CDR2 FQNNGV. The CDR3 extends over 13 amino acids. CDR3 region: CASSPGTQETQYF. The CDR3 nucleotides are TGTGCCAGCAGCCCTGGGACTCAAGAGACCCAGTACTTC. Supplemented by reference TRBV11-2 and TRBJ2-5, the full variable domain reads EAGVAQSPRYKIIEKRQSVAFWCNPISGHATLYWYQQILGQGPKLLIQFQNNGVVDDSQLPKDRFSAERLKGVDSTLKIQPAKLEDSAVYLCASSPGTQETQYFGPGTRLLVL.

The V call is TRBV19, the J call TRBJ1-1; no firm D call. The germline V gene has CDR1 LNHDA and CDR2 SQIVND (reference sequence). V lost 1 base to trimming and J lost 1 base, with 7 bases between them. The CDR3 spans 14 residues. DNA of the CDR3: TGTGCCAGTAGTATAGGGAACACGAACACTGAAGCTTTCTTT. It translates to CASSIGNTNTEAFF.

The rearrangement links TRBV7-2 to TRBJ2-5; 7 bases match TRBD2. With V trimmed by 1 base and J by 9 bases, 11 bases remained unmatched. In germline, CDR1 is SGHTA, CDR2 FQGNSA. The CDR3 is made up of 15 amino acids. In DNA form, the CDR3 reads TGTGCCAGCAGCTTAGACTGGGACTACACCAGAGCCCAGTACTTC. Encoded protein: CASSLDWDYTRAQYF.

The V call is TRBV7-6, the J call TRBJ2-7; D is ambiguous. Trimming cost V 1 base and J 3 bases, with 10 bases left between them. The CDR3 is 14 amino acids. Germline CDR1 SGHVS, CDR2 FNYEAQ. The CDR3, as DNA: TGTGCCAGCAGCTTAGTAGGTGAAGGCTACGAGCAGTACTTC. Amino acid sequence: CASSLVGEGYEQYF.

This chain links TRBV5-4 with TRBJ2-7; either TRBD1 or TRBD2 may fit D (5 bases each). The germline V gene encodes CDR1 SGHNT and CDR2 YYREEE (reference sequence). The V gene lost 2 bases and the J gene lost 5 bases, with 17 bases spanning the gap. CDR3 length: 15 amino acids. CDR3: CASSLIGAGSNEQYF. Here the CDR3 DNA reads TGTGCCAGCAGCTTAATCGGGGCAGGGTCAAACGAGCAGTACTTC.

V gene TRBV7-2 combines with J gene TRBJ2-1, with 13 bases fitting TRBD2. The CDR3 runs to 13 residues. CDR1 and CDR2 from the germline V gene are SGHTA and FQGNSA. The trim removed 4 bases at V and 10 bases at J, leaving 1 base unmatched. The CDR3 region is CASSWGLAGEQFF. The CDR3 coding sequence is TGTGCCAGCAGCTGGGGACTAGCGGGAGAGCAGTTCTTC.